This T cell receptor (beta chain) was sequenced in a study of identifying expanded T cells in peripheral blood. V gave up 0 bases and J gave up 6 bases, with 7 bases separating them. Germline CDR1 and CDR2: SGHRS and YFSETQ. The CDR3 runs 13 residues. The table lists this clone with a count of one. Method: immunoSEQ multiplex PCR; TCRdb's copy keeps in-frame clones and lacks some. The repertoire holds roughly 100,000 clones, 88% seen once, with roughly 14% in the top ten. This rearrangement joins TRBV5-1 to TRBJ2-1; no clear D gene. The sequenced sample was blood. The receptor was isolated from a person aged 18-70 years in good health. This chain's CDR3 is CASSLGARNEQFF. CDR3 bases: TGCGCCAGCAGCTTGGGGGCCCGCAATGAGCAGTTCTTC.